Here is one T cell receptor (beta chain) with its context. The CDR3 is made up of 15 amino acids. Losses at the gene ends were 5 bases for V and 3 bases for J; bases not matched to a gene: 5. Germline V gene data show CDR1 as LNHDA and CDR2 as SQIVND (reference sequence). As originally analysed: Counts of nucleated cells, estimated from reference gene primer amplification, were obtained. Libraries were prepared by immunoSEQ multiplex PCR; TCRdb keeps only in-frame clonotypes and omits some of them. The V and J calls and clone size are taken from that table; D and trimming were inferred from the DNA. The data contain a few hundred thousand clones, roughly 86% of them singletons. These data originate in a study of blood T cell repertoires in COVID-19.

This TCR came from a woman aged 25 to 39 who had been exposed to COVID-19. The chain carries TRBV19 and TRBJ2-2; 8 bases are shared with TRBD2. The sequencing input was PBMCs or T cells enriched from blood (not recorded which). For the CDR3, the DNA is TGTGCCAGTAGTTCCTTAGCGGGATACACCGGGGAGCTGTTTTTT. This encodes CASSSLAGYTGELFF.